This TCR beta chain is drawn from a study of blood T cell repertoires in COVID-19. The overall study: Some COVID-19 samples were acute and others convalescent; all came from the United States, Italy and Spain. T cells, B-cell-depleted T cells, or PBMCs supplied cDNA or gDNA.

Study processing details: Reference gene primer amplification in the assay estimated nucleated cell counts. Profiled with immunoSEQ multiplex PCR; TCRdb holds only in-frame clones, not every one. The V and J calls and clone size are taken from that table; D and trimming were inferred from the DNA. The table shows more than 95,000 clones, with less than 95% occurring only once. The CDR3 sequence is 14 residues long. Germline CDR1 reads SGHRS; CDR2 reads YFSETQ. V was pared by 0 bases and J by 0 bases, with 6 bases between. This clone has more than one count but fewer than ten. This receptor was identified in a man aged 60 to 75 with acute or convalescent COVID-19. The chain links TRBV5-1 to TRBJ1-1; D possibly corresponds to TRBD1 (6 bases). The specimen was peripheral blood. The CDR3 nucleotides are TGCGCCAGCAGCTTGGGGACAGTGAACACTGAAGCTTTCTTT. Its translation is CASSLGTVNTEAFF.